The sequence of this T cell receptor (beta chain) was determined in a study of blood T cell repertoires in COVID-19. Across the whole study: In each case, the material was cDNA or gDNA derived from T cells, B-cell-depleted T cells, or PBMCs.

In the original analysis: Nucleated cell counts were estimated from reference gene primer amplification. Clones were read by immunoSEQ multiplex PCR, and TCRdb kept only the in-frame ones, dropping some. V and J calls and clone size are given by that table; D and trimming were obtained from the DNA. The table lists 160,000 or so clones, 70% to 90% of them singletons, with 2% to 3% in the top ten. Input material: peripheral blood. The sequence came from an older woman with acute or convalescent COVID-19.

CDR3 in amino acids: CASSQYRDSSYNEQFF. The DNA for the CDR3 is TGTGCCAGCAGCCAGTACCGGGACAGCTCCTACAATGAGCAGTTCTTC. The chain links TRBV3-1 (or the pseudogene TRBV3-2) to TRBJ2-1, with TRBD1 matching over 7 bases. V shed 3 bases, J shed 0 bases, and the junction held 5 bases outside the gene matches. The CDR3 contains 16 residues. Germline V gives CDR1 LGHDT, CDR2 YNNKEL (reference sequence).